The 17 T cell receptor beta chains given below trace back to one sample, sequenced in a study of control samples from healthy donors and cancer patients (dated by TCRdb to about 2020). The library was generated by the immunoSEQ multiplex PCR assay. TCRdb carries this immuneACCESS record with in-frame sequences only. Its versions omit some clonotypes, under half of them owing to an unresolved V gene in the studies checked, with the rest unexplained. Present in this sample are about 61,000 clones, 85% to 90% of which were seen just once. Approximately 5.9% of the sample is in the top ten clones. Sequencing was carried out using PBMCs. These receptors were collected from a man in his sixties with colorectal cancer.

The CDR3 is CASSVEQGARYSPLHF. CDR3 nucleotides: TGTGCCAGCAGTGTCGAACAGGGGGCACGGTATTCACCCCTCCACTTT. The rearrangement joins TRBV6-1 to TRBJ1-6, with 9 positions matching TRBD1. Germline CDR1 MNHNS, CDR2 SASEGT. The junction had 9 bases not matched to a gene; V was cut back by 4 bases and J by 8 bases. The length of the CDR3 is 16 residues.

The chain is built from TRBV28 and TRBJ1-6; a possible D gene is TRBD1 (5 bases). Between the trimmed V and J ends, which lost 6 bases and 14 bases, there was a span of 23 bases. The CDR3 is 15 amino acids. Germline CDR1 and CDR2: MDHEN and SYDVKM. The CDR3 DNA is TGTGCCAGCAGGAACCCCGGGGGGGTCATTAGGTCCCTCCACTTT. This translates into CASRNPGGVIRSLHF.

This chain uses TRBV27 with TRBJ2-1; 7 bases map to TRBD1. With V trimmed by 2 bases and J by 0 bases, 7 bases remained unmatched. The germline CDR1 and CDR2 sequences are MNHEY and SMNVEV (reference sequence). CDR3 length equals 17 residues. The CDR3 here is CASSLGRGQSSYNEQFF. The CDR3 nucleotides are TGTGCCAGCAGTTTAGGCCGGGGACAGTCCTCCTACAATGAGCAGTTCTTC.

The chain is built from TRBV4-2 and TRBJ2-7; 11 bases are a match to TRBD2. Germline V lookup: CDR1 LGHNA, CDR2 YNFKEQ. V lost 1 base to trimming and J lost 5 bases; unmatched junction nucleotides: 10. The CDR3 spans 17 residues. The CDR3 reads CASSQGSGSGGANEQYF. The CDR3 nucleotides read TGTGCCAGCAGCCAAGGCTCCGGTAGCGGGGGGGCCAACGAGCAGTACTTC.

This clone appeared once. The chain couples TRBV3-1 (or the pseudogene TRBV3-2) to TRBJ1-1; D possibly corresponds to TRBD1 (6 bases). The V end lost 6 bases, the J end lost 1 base, and 12 bases lay between the germline ends. CDR1 LGHDT and CDR2 YNNKEL come from the germline V gene (reference sequence). The CDR3 extends over 14 amino acids. The DNA for the CDR3 is TGTGCCAGCAGTCGGGGGGGCGGGAACACTGAAGCTTTCTTT. Its protein product is CASSRGGGNTEAFF.

The chain recombines TRBV11-2 with TRBJ2-5, with 8 positions matching TRBD1. Germline V lookup: CDR1 SGHAT, CDR2 FQNNGV. The CDR3 consists of 16 residues. V lost 0 bases and J lost 4; bases outside the gene matches: 7. CDR3 sequence: CASSLDIPGGRETQYF. In nucleotides, the CDR3 is TGTGCCAGCAGCTTAGATATCCCAGGGGGCCGAGAGACCCAGTACTTC.

This clone was picked up one time. The chain recombines TRBV19 with TRBJ2-2; D is possibly TRBD1 (5 bases). Between the trimmed V and J ends, which lost 7 bases and 1 base, there was a span of 13 bases. Germline CDR1 reads LNHDA; CDR2 reads SQIVND (reference sequence). The CDR3 totals 15 residues. This chain's CDR3 is CASTPRTKNTGELFF. In DNA, the CDR3 is TGTGCCAGTACCCCCCGGACAAAGAACACCGGGGAGCTGTTTTTT.

The chain couples TRBV13 to TRBJ2-7, with D perhaps matching TRBD2 (6 bases). This CDR3 spans 17 amino acids. Trimming stripped 0 bases from V and 3 bases from J, with 18 bases between. CDR1 and CDR2 (germline): PRHDT, FYEKMQ (reference sequence). CDR3 nucleotides: TGTGCCAGCAGCTTAGGCCCAGGACGGGGACTGAACTACGAGCAGTACTTC. Protein sequence: CASSLGPGRGLNYEQYF.

The chain's CDR3 is CATSRDAGYDYGYTF. The CDR3 DNA reads TGTGCCACCAGCAGAGATGCGGGTTACGACTATGGCTACACCTTC. The chain couples TRBV15 to TRBJ1-2; D gene unclear. Per the germline V gene, CDR1 is LNHNV and CDR2 is YYDKDF (reference sequence). Deletions cut 0 bases from V and 3 bases from J, with 11 bases between. CDR3 length: 15 amino acids.

The chain recombines TRBV5-4 with TRBJ1-2; a weak D match, TRBD1 (6 bases). V lost 0 bases, J lost 4 bases, and 10 bases lay in between. Per the germline V gene, CDR1 is SGHNT and CDR2 is YYREEE (reference sequence). The CDR3 extends over 14 amino acids. CDR3 sequence (DNA): TGTGCCAGCAGCTTGGAACAGGGAGTCTATGGCTACACCTTC. It is translated as CASSLEQGVYGYTF. Together with reference TRBV5-4 and TRBJ1-2, the CDR3 gives the full variable domain: ETGVTQSPTHLIKTRGQQVTLRCSSQSGHNTVSWYQQALGQGPQFIFQYYREEENGRGNFPPRFSGLQFPNYSSELNVNALELDDSALYLCASSLEQGVYGYTFGSGTRLTVV.

CDR3: CASSLVPRARYEQYF. The CDR3 coding sequence is TGTGCCAGCAGCTTAGTGCCCCGGGCCAGGTACGAGCAGTACTTC. This chain joins TRBV7-2 and TRBJ2-7, with D unresolved. CDR1 is SGHTA and CDR2 is FQGNSA in the germline V gene. The CDR3 sequence is 15 residues long. Trimming pared 1 base from V and 4 bases from J, leaving 14 bases between. Full variable domain (outside the CDR3, taken from reference TRBV7-2 and TRBJ2-7): GAGVSQSPSNKVTEKGKDVELRCDPISGHTALYWYRQSLGQGLEFLIYFQGNSAPDKSGLPSDRFSAERTGGSVSTLTIQRTQQEDSAVYLCASSLVPRARYEQYFGPGTRLTVT.

The rearrangement uses TRBV29-1 and TRBJ1-3; no clear D gene. The CDR3 is 13 amino acids. V was shortened by 3 bases and J by 0 bases, with 6 bases between the two germline ends. The germline V gene has CDR1 SQVTM and CDR2 ANQGSEA. The CDR3 coding sequence is TGCAGCGTTGACGGGAACTCTGGAAACACCATATATTTT. Protein sequence: CSVDGNSGNTIYF. The variable domain in full, with the rest retrieved from reference TRBV29-1 and TRBJ1-3, is SAVISQKPSRDICQRGTSLTIQCQVDSQVTMMFWYRQQPGQSLTLIATANQGSEATYESGFVIDKFPISRPNLTFSTLTVSNMSPEDSSIYLCSVDGNSGNTIYFGEGSWLTVV.

V and J are TRBV5-1 and TRBJ2-2, with 8 bases lining up with TRBD1. The CDR3 contains 15 residues. The ends lost 0 bases at V and 3 bases at J; junction bases unmatched: 1. Germline-derived CDR1 and CDR2 are SGHRS and YFSETQ. Here the CDR3 reads CASSLVTGDTGELFF. For the CDR3, the DNA is TGCGCCAGCAGCTTGGTGACAGGGGACACCGGGGAGCTGTTTTTT.

The CDR3 DNA reads TGTGCCAGCAACCCGGGACAGGGTCGGTCCTACGAGCAGTACTTC. This codes for CASNPGQGRSYEQYF. This chain joins TRBV6-5 and TRBJ2-7; 9 nucleotides match TRBD1. V lost 7 bases and J lost 1; bases outside the gene matches: 8. The germline V gene encodes CDR1 MNHEY and CDR2 SVGAGI. The CDR3 runs 15 residues.

J is TRBJ2-5 and V is TRBV7-9; D is undetermined. The CDR3 has 13 residues. Trimming removed 5 bases from V and 4 bases from J, with 11 bases in between. Germline values: CDR1 SEHNR, CDR2 FQNEAQ (reference sequence). The CDR3 is CASSVHGRETQYF. The DNA of the CDR3 is TGTGCCAGCAGCGTTCATGGTCGAGAGACCCAGTACTTC.

V is TRBV13 and J is TRBJ1-4; possibly TRBD1 for D (5 bases). V was shortened by 2 bases and J by 8 bases, with 12 bases between the two germline ends. The CDR3 runs 14 residues. CDR1 is PRHDT, CDR2 FYEKMQ, per germline (reference sequence). The CDR3 DNA reads TGTGCCAGCAGCTTACTGGGACGAGGGGAAAAACTGTTTTTT. Encoded protein: CASSLLGRGEKLFF.

V and J are TRBV2 and TRBJ2-7; 7 bases map to TRBD1. V was pared by 3 bases and J by 0 bases, with 5 bases of the junction left unmatched. This CDR3 contains 15 residues. In germline, CDR1 is SNHLY, CDR2 FYNNEI. The CDR3 DNA is TGTGCCAGCAGTGACGACAGGGCCTACTCCTACGAGCAGTACTTC. Its translation: CASSDDRAYSYEQYF.